These 2 T cell receptor beta chains were sequenced from one sample in a study of cytomegalovirus exposure and HLA in healthy donors. With 60 Vbeta and 13 Jbeta primers, the PCR was carried out. Assay used: immunoSEQ multiplex PCR; TCRdb lists only in-frame clones, some missing. Here the sample spans 190,000 or so clones, around three quarters being singletons. The specimen was PBMCs. The receptors were sampled from a boy between 5 and 17 years old in good health and CMV-seronegative.

The rearrangement uses TRBV9 and TRBJ1-1; possibly TRBD1 for D (6 bases). The CDR3 consists of 15 residues. Trimming took off 4 bases at V and 0 bases at J, with 13 bases between the two ends. From germline, CDR1 is SGDLS and CDR2 YYNGEE. The CDR3 nucleotides read TGTGCCAGCAGCACTCGGACAGACCTGAACACTGAAGCTTTCTTT. Its translation: CASSTRTDLNTEAFF.

This clone was seen only a few times. The chain has TRBV6-6 and TRBJ1-6; weak D call: TRBD1 (5 bases). The germline CDR1 and CDR2 sequences are MNHNY and SVGAGI (reference sequence). V was shortened by 10 bases and J by 10 bases, with 17 bases between the two germline ends. The CDR3 has 13 amino acids. Written as DNA, the CDR3 is TGTGCCACCTTAAGGCGGGGGAAATCACCCCTCCACTTT. Translated, it gives CATLRRGKSPLHF.